These 27 T cell receptor beta chains originate from one sample sequenced in a study of blood T cell repertoires in COVID-19. Here immunoSEQ multiplex PCR was the method, and the copy in TCRdb shows in-frame clones only, minus some. This table has about 47,000 clones, about four fifths appearing once. Sequencing was done on a sample of peripheral blood. These receptors were taken from an older woman with acute or convalescent COVID-19.

The rearrangement links TRBV19 to TRBJ1-2; unclear D gene. Germline V lookup: CDR1 LNHDA, CDR2 SQIVND (reference sequence). V gave up 6 bases and J gave up 8 bases, with 25 bases separating them. The CDR3 runs to 16 residues. CDR3 protein: CASRGRPDRLREGYTF. The CDR3 bases are TGTGCCAGTAGGGGGAGACCGGACCGGCTAAGGGAGGGCTACACCTTC.

DNA of the CDR3: TGCGCCAGCAGCCAAGACGGCCAGGGGGCTGGTGAAGCTTTCTTT. This encodes CASSQDGQGAGEAFF. The V and J genes are TRBV4-3 and TRBJ1-1; 8 bases are a match to TRBD1. From germline, CDR1 is LGHNA and CDR2 YSLEER. This CDR3 has 15 amino acids. Trimming took 0 bases from V and 7 from J; bases not matched to a gene: 7.

The gene calls are TRBV11-2 and TRBJ2-1, with 7 bases lining up with TRBD2. The V gene end was trimmed by 1 base and the J gene end by 7 bases; junction bases not matched to a gene: 4. The CDR3 sequence is 14 residues long. The germline gives CDR1 SGHAT, CDR2 FQNNGV. The CDR3 coding sequence is TGTGCCAGCAGCTTAGTGGGGGGGGAGAATGAGCAGTTCTTC. The encoded protein is CASSLVGGENEQFF.

This chain uses TRBV30 with TRBJ1-1; D not resolved. Trimming cost V 6 bases and J 8 bases, with 10 bases left between them. The germline CDR1 and CDR2 sequences are GTSNPN and SVGIG (reference sequence). There are 10 residues in the CDR3. CDR3 coding DNA: TGTGCCTGCCTGACACGAGAAGCTTTCTTT. The encoded protein is CACLTREAFF.

This clone appeared a single time. V gene TRBV5-1 combines with J gene TRBJ1-2; D might be TRBD1 (5 bases). The CDR3 covers 15 residues. Germline loops: CDR1 SGHRS, CDR2 YFSETQ. Deletions cut 0 bases from V and 7 bases from J, with 16 bases between. The CDR3 here is CASSLDSGSYGGYTF. In nucleotides, the CDR3 is TGCGCCAGCAGCTTGGACTCAGGGTCGTACGGTGGCTACACCTTC.

This clone was seen a few times. The rearrangement uses TRBV7-2 and TRBJ2-1, with a possible D match to TRBD2 (6 bases). Germline loops: CDR1 SGHTA, CDR2 FQGNSA. The CDR3 length is 14 residues. Trimming stripped 3 bases from V and 9 bases from J, with 15 bases between. The CDR3 loop is CASSFGRGNGEQFF. The CDR3 region has the DNA TGTGCCAGCAGCTTTGGTCGGGGGAACGGTGAGCAGTTCTTC.

The gene calls are TRBV7-8 and TRBJ2-7, with TRBD2 identical over 10 bases. Germline CDR1 reads SGHVS; CDR2 reads FQNEAQ. Trimming removed 5 bases from V and 0 bases from J; junction bases left unmatched: 10. This CDR3 is built from 17 residues. In DNA, the CDR3 is TGTGCCAGCAGCACCGGACTAGCGGAAACAAGCTCCTACGAGCAGTACTTC. Translation: CASSTGLAETSSYEQYF.

This clone has a handful of counts. The chain employs TRBV5-5 and TRBJ1-4; possibly TRBD1 for D (6 bases). There are 14 residues in the CDR3. V was cut by 6 bases and J by 5 bases, with 14 bases left in between. Germline V gene data show CDR1 as SGHKS and CDR2 as YYEKEE (reference sequence). The DNA for the CDR3 is TGTGCCAGCACCCAGACAGGTGCCAATGAAAAACTGTTTTTT. It codes for CASTQTGANEKLFF.

This clone has only a few counts. The chain recombines TRBV13 with TRBJ1-2; D is unclear. CDR3 length equals 16 residues. Germline values: CDR1 PRHDT, CDR2 FYEKMQ (reference sequence). Trimming removed 5 bases at V and 4 bases at J, with 20 bases between. In nucleotides, the CDR3 is TGTGCCAGCAGCACCCGTAATCTCGACATCAGCTATGGCTACACCTTC. Protein sequence: CASSTRNLDISYGYTF. Using reference TRBV13 and TRBJ1-2 for the parts outside the CDR3, the full variable domain is AAGVIQSPRHLIKEKRETATLKCYPIPRHDTVYWYQQGPGQDPQFLISFYEKMQSDKGSIPDRFSAQQFSDYHSELNMSSLELGDSALYFCASSTRNLDISYGYTFGSGTRLTVV.

The chain uses TRBV7-6 and TRBJ1-4; perhaps TRBD1 as D (6 bases). Germline assignment: CDR1 SGHVS and CDR2 FNYEAQ. The CDR3 has 15 residues. Trimming took 6 bases from V and 3 from J, leaving 14 bases between them. DNA of the CDR3: TGTGCCAGCAGTCACCCAGGGGTCTCTAATGAAAAACTGTTTTTT. This encodes CASSHPGVSNEKLFF.

The chain couples TRBV4-3 to TRBJ1-1; 8 bases are a match to TRBD1. The CDR3 runs to 13 residues. Looked up from germline, CDR1 is LGHNA and CDR2 is YSLEER. V lost 4 bases to trimming and J lost 4 bases; unmatched junction nucleotides: 2. DNA for the CDR3: TGCGCCAGCAGCCCACAGGGGGTCACTGAAGCTTTCTTT. This encodes CASSPQGVTEAFF.

This chain connects TRBV9 to TRBJ1-1; D uncertain. Germline V gene sequence: CDR1 SGDLS, CDR2 YYNGEE. The CDR3 is made up of 14 amino acids. The ends were cut back, 4 bases at V and 0 bases at J, with 10 bases in the middle. CDR3 residues: CASSSPHMNTEAFF. The CDR3 nucleotides are TGTGCCAGCAGCTCCCCCCACATGAACACTGAAGCTTTCTTT.

The genes are TRBV30 and TRBJ2-6; 8 positions match TRBD1. Germline loops: CDR1 GTSNPN, CDR2 SVGIG (reference sequence). V was clipped by 3 bases and J by 0 bases; unmatched bases: 4. This CDR3 has 16 amino acids. CDR3 in DNA: TGTGCCTGGAGGACAGGGGATTTCTCTGGGGCCAACGTCCTGACTTTC. This codes for CAWRTGDFSGANVLTF.

The rearrangement joins TRBV9 to TRBJ1-2, with unresolved D. Germline V gene lookup returns CDR1 SGDLS and CDR2 YYNGEE. V dropped 1 base and J dropped 7 bases, with 11 bases sitting between them. The CDR3 runs to 13 residues. The CDR3 reads CASSVREKSGYTF. In nucleotides, the CDR3 is TGTGCCAGCAGCGTAAGGGAGAAGAGTGGCTACACCTTC.

This rearrangement joins TRBV10-3 to TRBJ1-4; D is undetermined. Deletions cut 8 bases from V and 0 bases from J, with 7 bases between. Germline V lookup: CDR1 ENHRY, CDR2 SYGVKD. The CDR3 extends over 13 amino acids. CDR3 sequence: CAIGGTTNEKLFF. CDR3 nucleotide sequence: TGTGCCATCGGCGGGACAACTAATGAAAAACTGTTTTTT.

The table lists this clone with a count of one. The chain couples TRBV19 to TRBJ2-1, with 7 bases that match TRBD1. Trimming at V came to 9 bases and at J to 1 base, leaving 15 bases not matched to a gene. The CDR3 extends over 17 amino acids. CDR1 is LNHDA, CDR2 SQIVND, per germline (reference sequence). The CDR3 protein is CASQGGIRDNSYNEQFF. Written as DNA, the CDR3 is TGTGCCAGCCAAGGGGGCATCCGGGACAATTCCTACAATGAGCAGTTCTTC.

The chain carries TRBV11-2 and TRBJ1-3; unclear D gene. Germline V gene sequence: CDR1 SGHAT, CDR2 FQNNGV. V was trimmed by 2 bases and J by 1 base, leaving 9 bases between them. The CDR3 contains 15 residues. This chain's CDR3 is CASSLNTGSGNTIYF. The CDR3 DNA sequence: TGTGCCAGCAGCTTAAATACGGGGTCTGGAAACACCATATATTTT.

The sample holds a few counts of this clone. This chain uses TRBV6-5 with TRBJ2-7; 10 bases are a match to TRBD1. With 4 bases clipped from V and 2 bases from J, the junction kept 8 bases outside the gene matches. CDR3 length: 16 amino acids. CDR1 and CDR2 from the germline V gene are MNHEY and SVGAGI. CDR3 in amino acids: CASSLAGTGAAYEQYF. In DNA form, the CDR3 reads TGTGCCAGCAGTTTAGCCGGGACAGGGGCTGCCTACGAGCAGTACTTC.

This clone was recorded once. V gene TRBV3-1 (or the pseudogene TRBV3-2) combines with J gene TRBJ2-5; TRBD2 is a possible D gene (6 bases). Germline CDR1 reads LGHDT; CDR2 reads YNNKEL (reference sequence). The CDR3 loop spans 14 amino acids. V lost 4 bases and J lost 2, with 11 bases in between. The CDR3 sequence is CASSRRADQETQYF. The CDR3 nucleotides read TGTGCCAGCAGCCGGAGGGCAGATCAAGAGACCCAGTACTTC.

The genes are TRBV18 and TRBJ2-7; 7 nucleotides match TRBD1. This CDR3 spans 15 amino acids. The ends lost 4 bases at V and 2 bases at J; junction bases unmatched: 8. The germline gives CDR1 KGHSH, CDR2 LQKENI. The CDR3 bases are TGTGCCAGCTCACGAAACCGGGACAGAGCCTACGAGCAGTACTTC. This translates into CASSRNRDRAYEQYF.

The chain employs TRBV30 and TRBJ1-2; TRBD1 agrees at 8 bases. Germline V gene lookup returns CDR1 GTSNPN and CDR2 SVGIG (reference sequence). The V segment lost 1 base and the J segment 8 bases; nucleotides outside the gene matches: 6. The CDR3 totals 13 residues. The CDR3 protein is CAWSGDRSGGYTF. The CDR3 DNA reads as TGTGCCTGGAGTGGGGACAGGTCTGGCGGCTACACCTTC.

This clone was counted once. The gene calls are TRBV30 and TRBJ2-7, with 8 bases identical to TRBD1. The germline V gene encodes CDR1 GTSNPN and CDR2 SVGIG (reference sequence). The V segment lost 8 bases and the J segment 4 bases; nucleotides outside the gene matches: 10. The CDR3 contains 13 residues. The CDR3 bases are TGTGCCACCGCCGGGACAGGACCTTACGAGCAGTACTTC. This translates into CATAGTGPYEQYF.

This clone was seen more than once but under ten times. The rearrangement uses TRBV25-1 and TRBJ2-2; maybe TRBD1 (7 bases). V was shortened by 6 bases and J by 3 bases, with 14 bases between the two germline ends. CDR3 length equals 15 residues. Germline assignment: CDR1 MGHDK and CDR2 SYGVNS. The CDR3 bases are TGTGCCAGCAGGGGGGGACAGAAATACACCGGGGAGCTGTTTTTT. It translates to CASRGGQKYTGELFF.

J is TRBJ1-2 and V is TRBV27; 7 positions match TRBD1. Germline V gene sequence: CDR1 MNHEY, CDR2 SMNVEV (reference sequence). The junction had 10 bases not matched to a gene; V was cut back by 8 bases and J by 4 bases. The CDR3 consists of 14 residues. The DNA of the CDR3 is TGTGCCAGCCGACGGACAGGCGACCGCTATGGCTACACCTTC. Encoded protein: CASRRTGDRYGYTF.

The chain employs TRBV6-2 or TRBV6-3 and TRBJ1-3, with D hard to call. Germline V lookup: CDR1 MNHEY, CDR2 SVGEGT. The ends were cut back, 6 bases at V and 0 bases at J, with 15 bases in the middle. This CDR3 region has 16 residues. DNA for the CDR3: TGTGCCAGCAGCCCTCGGCGGGTTATCTCTGGAAACACCATATATTTT. As protein: CASSPRRVISGNTIYF.

V usage is TRBV7-9 and J usage is TRBJ2-1; 8 bases line up with TRBD2. The V gene's germline CDR1 is SEHNR and CDR2 FQNEAQ (reference sequence). Trimming removed 5 bases from V and 0 bases from J; junction bases left unmatched: 3. The CDR3 is 15 residues long. CDR3 nucleotide sequence: TGTGCCAGCAGCGCGCGGGGGGCCTCCTACAATGAGCAGTTCTTC. Encoded protein: CASSARGASYNEQFF.

The rearrangement joins TRBV3-1 (or the pseudogene TRBV3-2) to TRBJ2-1; 7 nucleotides agree with TRBD1. The CDR3 has 13 amino acids. CDR1 is LGHDT and CDR2 is YNNKEL in the germline V gene (reference sequence). The J segment lost 5 bases and the V segment lost 7 bases, leaving 5 bases of the junction unmatched. The CDR3 nucleotides are TGTGCCAGCACTAATACAGGGGACAATGAGCAGTTCTTC. Its protein is CASTNTGDNEQFF.